Following are 24 T cell receptor beta chains from one sample sequenced in a study of CD8 T cells in ankylosing spondylitis (dated by TCRdb to the late 2010s). Results the study describes overall, beyond this receptor: A TCR beta motif of several highly homologous amino acid variants appeared characteristic of blood from ankylosing spondylitis patients.

These receptors' antigens are unknown. Receptor libraries were prepared by 5' RACE. Sequencing used an Illumina HiSeq 2500. TCRdb reprocessing: public reads trimmed at Q25 with fastp, clones called with MiXCR, in-frame beta chains kept. Each record represents a unique CDR3 protein, reported with the most common genes and DNA among its rows. Within this sample are a few hundred thousand distinct CDR3 sequences, with about 18% of them counted one time only. Of the sample, about 42% is held by the ten largest clones. Sequenced: blood, either unsorted or a sorted T cell fraction (not recorded which). These receptors originate from a male donor with ankylosing spondylitis.

This clonotype was recorded many times. The chain couples TRBV12-3 or TRBV12-4 to TRBJ2-2, with a possible D match to TRBD2 (6 bases). The CDR3 spans 13 residues. The V gene lost 4 bases and the J gene lost 5 bases, with 8 bases spanning the gap. The CDR3 protein is CASSSSGTGELFF. The CDR3, as DNA: TGTGCCAGCAGTTCCAGCGGGACCGGGGAGCTGTTTTTT.

This CDR3 is CASSHYRDANQPQHF. DNA of the CDR3: TGTGCCAGCAGCCATTACAGGGATGCCAATCAGCCCCAGCATTTT. This chain joins TRBV6-1 and TRBJ1-5; perhaps TRBD1 as D (6 bases). The V end lost 6 bases, the J end lost 3 bases, and 15 bases lay between the germline ends. The CDR3 has 15 residues. Looked up from germline, CDR1 is MNHNS and CDR2 is SASEGT.

V and J are TRBV24-1 and TRBJ2-5; D not resolved. Per the germline V gene, CDR1 is KGHDR and CDR2 is SFDVKD. The CDR3 spans 13 residues. Between the trimmed V and J ends, which lost 9 bases and 3 bases, there was a span of 13 bases. CDR3 sequence: CATANRLEETQYF. CDR3 bases: TGTGCCACCGCCAACCGACTGGAAGAGACCCAGTACTTC.

The table lists this clonotype with a few counts. The chain recombines TRBV5-6 with TRBJ1-1, with TRBD1 matching over 7 bases. Germline V lookup: CDR1 SGHDT, CDR2 YYEEEE. The CDR3 covers 15 residues. With V trimmed by 6 bases and J by 3 bases, 11 bases remained unmatched. This CDR3 is CASIADRAFDTEAFF. The CDR3 region has the DNA TGTGCCAGCATCGCTGACAGGGCATTTGACACTGAAGCTTTCTTT.

There are a few counts of this clonotype. V usage is TRBV20-1 and J usage is TRBJ2-7; 7 bases map to TRBD1. Germline CDR1 is DFQATT and CDR2 is SNEGSKA (reference sequence). The CDR3 is made up of 13 amino acids. J was trimmed by 2 bases and V by 1 base; bases with no gene match: 2. CDR3 coding DNA: TGCAGTGCTAGAGTACAGGGGACCTACGAGCAGTACTTC. Translating gives CSARVQGTYEQYF.

The CDR3 DNA reads TGTGCCAGCAGCCCTCGACAGGGGGCATTAGGGGAGACCCAGTACTTC. Amino acid sequence: CASSPRQGALGETQYF. This chain connects TRBV7-9 to TRBJ2-5; TRBD1 matches 10 bases. V lost 5 bases and J lost 5; bases outside the gene matches: 11. The CDR3 is made up of 16 amino acids. Germline V CDR1 and CDR2: SEHNR, FQNEAQ (reference sequence).

This clonotype was counted between two and nine times. The chain joins TRBV12-3 or TRBV12-4 to TRBJ1-1; D is unclear. The V end lost 6 bases, the J end lost 1 base, and 9 bases lay between the germline ends. The CDR3 loop spans 13 amino acids. The CDR3 sequence is CASSPDENTEAFF. In nucleotides, the CDR3 is TGTGCCAGCAGCCCCGATGAGAACACTGAAGCTTTCTTT.

This clonotype was observed at least ten times. This chain uses TRBV12-3 or TRBV12-4 with TRBJ2-7; 7 positions match TRBD2. There are 13 residues in the CDR3. The V gene end was trimmed by 6 bases and the J gene end by 0 bases; junction bases not matched to a gene: 2. This chain's CDR3 is CASSSGISYEQYF. The DNA of the CDR3 is TGTGCCAGCAGCAGCGGGATCTCCTACGAGCAGTACTTC.

This clonotype appeared many times. Compared with germline, one end of the junction differs, possibly owing to a read error. CDR3: CASSPLAGAYEQYF. For the CDR3, the DNA is TGCGCCAGCAGCCCCCTAGCGGGGGCCTACGAGCAGTACTTC. The rearrangement uses TRBV19 and TRBJ2-7, with TRBD2 matching 10 bases. The CDR3 totals 14 residues. CDR1 and CDR2 from the germline V gene are LNHDA and SQIVND (reference sequence).

J is TRBJ2-3 and V is TRBV5-1; 8 positions agree with TRBD2. CDR3 length: 16 residues. Germline V gene data show CDR1 as SGHRS and CDR2 as YFSETQ. J gave up 4 bases and V 0 bases, and 7 bases lay outside the gene matches. The CDR3 DNA follows: TGCGCCAGCAGCTTGGAAGTCCCAGCGGGGGCAGATACGCAGTATTTT. Amino acids: CASSLEVPAGADTQYF.

This clonotype was observed a handful of times. The chain is built from TRBV7-8 and TRBJ1-2; D unclear. The CDR3 has 13 residues. Between the trimmed V and J ends, which lost 3 bases and 4 bases, there was a span of 9 bases. Germline V gene sequence: CDR1 SGHVS, CDR2 FQNEAQ. For the CDR3, the DNA is TGTGCCAGCAGCTTGGCCCCCGCCTATGGCTACACCTTC. Translated, it gives CASSLAPAYGYTF.

In this sample, this clonotype turned up a few times. V is TRBV7-9 and J is TRBJ1-1; no firm D call. The CDR3 spans 16 residues. CDR1 and CDR2 from the germline V gene are SEHNR and FQNEAQ (reference sequence). Trimming stripped 5 bases from V and 3 bases from J, with 19 bases between. The CDR3 spells CASSDESVAGDTEAFF. CDR3 in DNA: TGTGCCAGCAGCGACGAGTCGGTGGCAGGAGACACTGAAGCTTTCTTT.

The chain uses TRBV15 and TRBJ2-7, with unresolved D. This CDR3 spans 15 amino acids. The germline V gene encodes CDR1 LNHNV and CDR2 YYDKDF (reference sequence). The germline V and J ends were trimmed by 4 bases and 1 base, with 14 bases remaining between them. The DNA of the CDR3 is TGTGCCACCAGCATGGGGTGGGAATTTTCCTACGAGCAGTACTTC. Translating it yields CATSMGWEFSYEQYF.

This clonotype has at least ten counts. The rearrangement links TRBV12-3 or TRBV12-4 to TRBJ2-2; 9 bases are a match to TRBD1. The CDR3 is 14 residues long. Germline trimming cut 10 bases from V and 6 bases from J; bases unmatched to any gene: 9. The CDR3 loop is CATGPGTGSGELFF. CDR3 DNA sequence: TGTGCCACAGGACCCGGGACAGGGTCCGGGGAGCTGTTTTTT.

The V call is TRBV2, the J call TRBJ2-2, with 12 positions matching TRBD2. The CDR3 spans 16 residues. V shed 4 bases, J shed 4 bases, and the junction held 4 bases outside the gene matches. Germline assignment: CDR1 SNHLY and CDR2 FYNNEI. The CDR3 protein is CASSGTSGGSTGELFF. CDR3 coding DNA: TGTGCCAGCAGTGGAACTAGCGGGGGGAGCACCGGGGAGCTGTTTTTT.

This clonotype showed up many times. This chain connects TRBV29-1 to TRBJ2-7; possibly TRBD1 for D (6 bases). CDR1 is SQVTM and CDR2 is ANQGSEA in the germline V gene. The CDR3 runs to 12 residues. The V end lost 5 bases, the J end lost 1 base, and 9 bases lay between the germline ends. In DNA form, the CDR3 reads TGCAGCGTTCTACAGGGTTCCTACGAGCAGTACTTC. This translates into CSVLQGSYEQYF.

The rearrangement uses TRBV7-9 and TRBJ2-3; 10 bases match TRBD2. The CDR3 is 16 residues long. Germline CDR1 reads SEHNR; CDR2 reads FQNEAQ (reference sequence). J lost 5 bases, V lost 0 bases, and 5 bases had no gene match. CDR3 in amino acids: CASSLARASGGDTQYF. In nucleotides, the CDR3 is TGTGCCAGCAGCTTAGCCCGGGCTAGCGGGGGAGATACGCAGTATTTT.

About this clonotype itself: Given the absence of the conserved phenylalanine or tryptophan at the CDR3 end, a read error is likely. No DNA is shown, since the ends of the CDR3 on it are uncertain; the CDR3 is the one TCRdb lists. The chain is built from TRBV3-1 and TRBJ1-5; the DNA was not compared with TRBD1, the D call given in the table. CDR1 is LGHDT, CDR2 YNNKEL, per germline (reference sequence). From its first to its last residue, the CDR3 has 10 amino acids. CDR3 amino acids: CASSQGQGGL.

This chain connects TRBV4-1 to TRBJ2-7; 9 nucleotides agree with TRBD1. Germline V gene data show CDR1 as MGHRA and CDR2 as YSYEKL. The CDR3 is 13 amino acids. V shed 1 base, J shed 6 bases, and the junction held 1 base outside the gene matches. CDR3 loop: CASSQATGGEQYF. CDR3 DNA: TGCGCCAGCAGCCAAGCGACAGGGGGCGAGCAGTACTTC.

The J gene is TRBJ2-2, the V gene TRBV9; 9 nucleotides line up with TRBD2. The germline CDR1 and CDR2 sequences are SGDLS and YYNGEE. This CDR3 has 17 residues. Trimming at V came to 1 base and at J to 0 bases, leaving 4 bases not matched to a gene. The CDR3 DNA reads TGTGCCAGCAGCGTACCCAGCGGGGGGCCGAACACCGGGGAGCTGTTTTTT. Its protein product is CASSVPSGGPNTGELFF.

The chain is built from TRBV4-1 and TRBJ2-3, with 7 bases that match TRBD2. Germline-derived CDR1 and CDR2 are MGHRA and YSYEKL. With 0 bases clipped from V and 1 base from J, the junction kept 10 bases outside the gene matches. This CDR3 has 18 residues. CDR3 sequence: CASSQEYTMAGGTDTQYF. The CDR3 bases are TGCGCCAGCAGCCAAGAGTATACGATGGCGGGGGGCACAGATACGCAGTATTTT.

The chain has TRBV27 and TRBJ2-1, with unresolved D. V lost 0 bases to trimming and J lost 5 bases, with 5 bases between them. Germline values: CDR1 MNHEY, CDR2 SMNVEV (reference sequence). This CDR3 is 13 amino acids long. The CDR3 DNA follows: TGTGCCAGCAGTTTATCCGCGGACAATGAGCAGTTCTTC. Its protein product is CASSLSADNEQFF.

This chain connects TRBV27 to TRBJ2-7; D possibly corresponds to TRBD1 (6 bases). V was pared by 5 bases and J by 2 bases, with 13 bases between. CDR3 size: 14 residues. The V gene's germline CDR1 is MNHEY and CDR2 SMNVEV (reference sequence). CDR3 nucleotide sequence: TGTGCCAGCAGTATCTCGGACAGTACCTACGAGCAGTACTTC. Translating it yields CASSISDSTYEQYF.

This clonotype turned up a few times. This chain connects TRBV7-8 to TRBJ1-1; D gene unclear. The V end was cut by 5 bases, the J end by 0 bases, with 13 bases between. The CDR3 extends over 15 amino acids. Germline V gene sequence: CDR1 SGHVS, CDR2 FQNEAQ. CDR3 coding DNA: TGTGCCAGCAGCCTATTTGAAGGGATGAACACTGAAGCTTTCTTT. Translated, it gives CASSLFEGMNTEAFF. Combining the CDR3 with reference TRBV7-8 and TRBJ1-1 gives the whole variable domain GAGVSQSPRYKVAKRGQDVALRCDPISGHVSLFWYQQALGQGPEFLTYFQNEAQLDKSGLPSDRFFAERPEGSVSTLKIQRTQQEDSAVYLCASSLFEGMNTEAFFGQGTRLTVV.